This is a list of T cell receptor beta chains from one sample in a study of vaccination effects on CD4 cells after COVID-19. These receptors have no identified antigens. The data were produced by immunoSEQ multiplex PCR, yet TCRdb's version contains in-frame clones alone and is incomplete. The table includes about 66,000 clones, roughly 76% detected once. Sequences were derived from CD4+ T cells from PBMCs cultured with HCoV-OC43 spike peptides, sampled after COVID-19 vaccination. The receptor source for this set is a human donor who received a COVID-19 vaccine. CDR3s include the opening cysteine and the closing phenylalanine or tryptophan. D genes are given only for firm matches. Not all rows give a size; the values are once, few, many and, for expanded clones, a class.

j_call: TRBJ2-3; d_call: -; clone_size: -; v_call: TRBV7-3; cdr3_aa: CASSPEYGAQYF; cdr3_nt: TGTGCCAGCAGCCCCGAATATGGGGCGCAGTATTTT
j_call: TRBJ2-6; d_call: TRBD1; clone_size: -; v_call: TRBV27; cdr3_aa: CASSSGTGRSGANVLTF; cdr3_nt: TGTGCCAGCAGTTCTGGGACAGGCCGCTCTGGGGCCAACGTCCTGACTTTC
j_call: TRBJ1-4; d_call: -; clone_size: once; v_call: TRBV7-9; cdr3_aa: CASSLDWSNNEKLFF; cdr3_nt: TGTGCCAGCAGCTTAGACTGGTCGAATAATGAAAAACTGTTTTTT
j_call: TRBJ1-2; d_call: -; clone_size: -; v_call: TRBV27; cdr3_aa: CASSFGRGYDGYTF; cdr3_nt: TGTGCCAGCAGTTTTGGCAGGGGTTATGACGGCTACACCTTC
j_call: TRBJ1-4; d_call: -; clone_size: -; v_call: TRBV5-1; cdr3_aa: CASSYQGSNEKLFF; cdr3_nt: TGCGCCAGCAGCTATCAGGGGAGTAATGAAAAACTGTTTTTT
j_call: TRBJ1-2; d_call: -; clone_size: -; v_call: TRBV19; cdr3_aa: CASSPAPWNPANYGYTF; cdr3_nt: TGTGCCAGTAGTCCCGCCCCTTGGAACCCCGCTAACTATGGCTACACCTTC
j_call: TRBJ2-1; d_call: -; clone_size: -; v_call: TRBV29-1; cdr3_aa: CSVARGTNEQFF; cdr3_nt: TGCAGCGTTGCCAGGGGTACGAATGAGCAGTTCTTC
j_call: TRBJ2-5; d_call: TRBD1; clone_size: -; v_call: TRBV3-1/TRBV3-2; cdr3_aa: CASSQGGQGGRETQYF; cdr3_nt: TGTGCCAGCAGCCAAGGGGGACAGGGCGGAAGAGAGACCCAGTACTTC
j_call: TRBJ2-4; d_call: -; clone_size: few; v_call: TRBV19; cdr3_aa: CASAIGGLTDIQYF; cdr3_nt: TGTGCCAGCGCGATTGGGGGGTTAACTGACATTCAGTACTTC
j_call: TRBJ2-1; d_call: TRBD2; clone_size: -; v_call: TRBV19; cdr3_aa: CASSPSGLAGGLSYNEQFF; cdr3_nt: TGTGCCAGTTCGCCTTCGGGACTAGCGGGGGGACTCTCCTACAATGAGCAGTTCTTC
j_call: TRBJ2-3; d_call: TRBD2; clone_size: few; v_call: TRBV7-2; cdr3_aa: CASSLGWGRGGGRDTQYF; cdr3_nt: TGTGCCAGCAGCCTTGGGTGGGGTCGCGGGGGAGGGAGAGATACGCAGTATTTT
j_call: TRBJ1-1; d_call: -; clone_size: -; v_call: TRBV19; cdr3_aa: CASSIGGGTEAFF; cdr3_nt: TGTGCCAGTAGTATAGGAGGGGGCACTGAAGCTTTCTTT
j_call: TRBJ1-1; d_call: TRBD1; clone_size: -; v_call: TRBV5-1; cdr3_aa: CASSLGQGERGNTEAFF; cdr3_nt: TGCGCCAGCAGCTTGGGCCAGGGGGAACGGGGAAACACTGAAGCTTTCTTT
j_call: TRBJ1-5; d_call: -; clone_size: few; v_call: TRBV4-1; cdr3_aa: CASSQDGGVSNQPQHF; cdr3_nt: TGCGCCAGCAGCCAAGATGGGGGGGTGAGCAATCAGCCCCAGCATTTT
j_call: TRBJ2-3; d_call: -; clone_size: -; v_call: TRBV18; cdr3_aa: CASSPLGDTQYF; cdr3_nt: TGTGCCAGCTCACCCTTGGGGGATACGCAGTATTTT
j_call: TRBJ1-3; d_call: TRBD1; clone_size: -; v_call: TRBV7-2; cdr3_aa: CASSIGQGNGNTIYF; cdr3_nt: TGTGCCAGCAGCATAGGACAGGGTAATGGAAACACCATATATTTT
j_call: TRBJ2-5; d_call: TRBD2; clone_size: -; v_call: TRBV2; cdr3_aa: CASSRERTSGGMYQETQYF; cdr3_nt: TGTGCCAGCAGCCGGGAGCGGACTAGCGGGGGGATGTACCAAGAGACCCAGTACTTC
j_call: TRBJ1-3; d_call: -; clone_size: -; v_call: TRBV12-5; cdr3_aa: CASGSPGQRISGNTIYF; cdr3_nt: TGTGCTAGTGGTTCACCGGGACAAAGAATATCTGGAAACACCATATATTTT
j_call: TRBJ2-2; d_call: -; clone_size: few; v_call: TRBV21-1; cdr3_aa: CASSKTDRDAAGELFF; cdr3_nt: TGTGCCAGCAGCAAAACAGACAGGGATGCGGCCGGGGAGCTGTTTTTT
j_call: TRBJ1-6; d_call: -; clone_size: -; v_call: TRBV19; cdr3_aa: CASSIARGTYNSPLHF; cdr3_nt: TGTGCCAGTAGTATTGCCCGAGGGACCTATAATTCACCCCTCCACTTT
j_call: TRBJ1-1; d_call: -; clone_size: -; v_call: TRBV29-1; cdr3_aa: CSVFAVNTEAFF; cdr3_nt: TGCAGCGTTTTTGCAGTGAACACTGAAGCTTTCTTT
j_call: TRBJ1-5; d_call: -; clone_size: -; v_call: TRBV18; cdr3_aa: CASARISNQPQHF; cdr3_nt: TGTGCCAGCGCCAGGATAAGCAATCAGCCCCAGCATTTT
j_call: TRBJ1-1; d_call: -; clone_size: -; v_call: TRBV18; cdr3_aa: CASSPNWGDTEAFF; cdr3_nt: TGTGCCAGCTCACCAAATTGGGGGGACACTGAAGCTTTCTTT
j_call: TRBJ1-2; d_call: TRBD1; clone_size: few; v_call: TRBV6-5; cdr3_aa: CASGQGGNGYTF; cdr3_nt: TGTGCTTCCGGACAGGGCGGGAATGGCTACACCTTC
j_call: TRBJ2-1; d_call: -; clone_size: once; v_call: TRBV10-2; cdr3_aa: CASNKIRGEQFF; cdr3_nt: TGCGCCAGCAACAAAATTAGGGGTGAGCAGTTCTTC
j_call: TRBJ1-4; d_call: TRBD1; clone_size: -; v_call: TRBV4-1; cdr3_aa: CASSQPGTGVANEKLFF; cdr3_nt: TGCGCCAGCAGCCAACCAGGGACAGGGGTGGCTAATGAAAAACTGTTTTTT
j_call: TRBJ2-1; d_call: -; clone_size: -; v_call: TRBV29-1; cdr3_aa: CSVEEGRIYNEQFF; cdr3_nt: TGCAGCGTTGAAGAGGGACGGATTTACAATGAGCAGTTCTTC
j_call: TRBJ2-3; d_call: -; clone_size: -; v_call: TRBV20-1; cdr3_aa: CSTLISDTQYF; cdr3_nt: TGCAGTACCTTGATTTCGGATACGCAGTATTTT
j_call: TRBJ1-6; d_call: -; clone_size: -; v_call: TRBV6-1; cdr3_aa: CASSEPGGGHSPLHF; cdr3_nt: TGTGCCAGCAGTGAACCGGGGGGAGGGCATTCACCCCTCCACTTT
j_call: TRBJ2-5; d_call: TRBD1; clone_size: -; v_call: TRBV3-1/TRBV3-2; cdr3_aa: CASSRPVGGPKTQYF; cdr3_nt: TGTGCCAGCAGCCGGCCGGTAGGGGGCCCGAAGACCCAGTACTTC
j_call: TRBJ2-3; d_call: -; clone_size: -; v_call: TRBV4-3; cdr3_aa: CASSREDNQGDTQYF; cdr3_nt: TGCGCCAGCAGCCGAGAAGACAACCAGGGGGATACGCAGTATTTT
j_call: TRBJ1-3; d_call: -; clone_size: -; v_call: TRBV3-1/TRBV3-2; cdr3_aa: CASRQAGSGNTIYF; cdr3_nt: TGTGCCAGCAGACAGGCAGGGTCTGGAAACACCATATATTTT
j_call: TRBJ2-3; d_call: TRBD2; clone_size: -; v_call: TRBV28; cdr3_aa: CASESTSGTSTDTQYF; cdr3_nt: TGTGCCAGCGAGAGCACAAGCGGGACTAGCACAGATACGCAGTATTTT
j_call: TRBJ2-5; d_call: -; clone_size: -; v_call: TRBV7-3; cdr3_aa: CASSQRRGETQYF; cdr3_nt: TGTGCCAGCAGCCAGCGGCGCGGGGAGACCCAGTACTTC
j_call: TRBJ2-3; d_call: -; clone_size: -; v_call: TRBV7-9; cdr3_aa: CASSLIRSTDTQYF; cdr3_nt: TGTGCCAGCAGCTTAATTAGGAGCACAGATACGCAGTATTTT
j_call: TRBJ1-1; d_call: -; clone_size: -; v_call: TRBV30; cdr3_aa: CAWGSDSYMNTEAFF; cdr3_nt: TGTGCCTGGGGAAGTGACAGTTACATGAACACTGAAGCTTTCTTT
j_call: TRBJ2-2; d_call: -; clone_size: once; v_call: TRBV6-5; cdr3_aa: CASSYGIDLAGELFF; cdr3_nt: TGTGCCAGCAGTTACGGGATCGACCTTGCCGGGGAGCTGTTTTTT
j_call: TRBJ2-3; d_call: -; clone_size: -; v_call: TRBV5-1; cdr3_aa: CASGPKGGGTDTQYF; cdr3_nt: TGCGCCAGCGGACCGAAGGGGGGGGGCACAGATACGCAGTATTTT
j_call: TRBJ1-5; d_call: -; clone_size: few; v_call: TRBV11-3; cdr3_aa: CASSLVPGPINQPQHF; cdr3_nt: TGTGCCAGCAGCTTAGTGCCAGGTCCGATCAATCAGCCCCAGCATTTT
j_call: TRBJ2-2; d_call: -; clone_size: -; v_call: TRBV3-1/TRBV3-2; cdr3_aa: CASSRRHRGGDGELFF; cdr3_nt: TGTGCCAGCAGCCGGCGGCATAGGGGGGGAGACGGGGAGCTGTTTTTT
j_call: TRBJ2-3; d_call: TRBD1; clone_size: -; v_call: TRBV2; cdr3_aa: CASSKVGGATTDTQYF; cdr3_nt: TGTGCCAGCAGTAAAGTAGGGGGCGCGACGACAGATACGCAGTATTTT
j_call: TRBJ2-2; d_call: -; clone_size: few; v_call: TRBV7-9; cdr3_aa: CASSLAGPTGELFF; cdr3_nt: TGTGCCAGCAGCTTAGCTGGGCCCACCGGGGAGCTGTTTTTT
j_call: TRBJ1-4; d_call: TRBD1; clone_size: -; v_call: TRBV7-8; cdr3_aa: CASSAVKQGHGEKLFF; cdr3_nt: TGTGCCAGCAGCGCAGTCAAACAGGGGCATGGTGAAAAACTGTTTTTT
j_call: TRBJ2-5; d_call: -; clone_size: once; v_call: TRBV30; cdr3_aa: CAWRNGPARETQYF; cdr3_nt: TGTGCCTGGAGAAACGGACCCGCACGGGAGACCCAGTACTTC
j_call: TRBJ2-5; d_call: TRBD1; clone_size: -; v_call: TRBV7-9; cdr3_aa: CASSLEGFRGPQETQYF; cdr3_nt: TGTGCCAGCAGCTTAGAAGGTTTTAGGGGGCCACAAGAGACCCAGTACTTC
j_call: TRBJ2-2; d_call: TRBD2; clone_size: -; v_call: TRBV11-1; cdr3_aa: CASSLPGLADHGELFF; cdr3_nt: TGTGCCAGCAGCTTACCCGGACTAGCAGATCACGGGGAGCTGTTTTTT
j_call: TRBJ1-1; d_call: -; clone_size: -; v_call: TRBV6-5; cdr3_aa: CASREAMNTEAFF; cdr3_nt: TGTGCCAGCAGAGAGGCTATGAACACTGAAGCTTTCTTT